This T cell receptor beta chain was captured by sequencing in a study of blood T cell repertoires in COVID-19. Seattle patients were enrolled while actively infected and followed longitudinally. Original data processing: Reference gene primers were amplified, and this amplification served to estimate nucleated cell counts. Sequenced by immunoSEQ multiplex PCR; TCRdb stores in-frame clones only, minus some. V, J and clone size derive from that table, while D and trimming were established from the DNA sequence. The profile shows 300,000 to 350,000 clones, 80% to 95% of them singletons. CDR1 is SGHNT, CDR2 YYREEE, per germline (reference sequence). The V gene lost 0 bases and the J gene lost 5 bases, with 3 bases spanning the gap. The CDR3 is made up of 11 amino acids.

This TCR was recovered from a woman aged 25 to 45 with COVID-19, enrolled during active disease. This chain links TRBV5-4 with TRBJ2-7; D gene uncertain. Sequenced input: peripheral blood. CDR3 in amino acids: CASSLADEQYF. The CDR3 coding sequence is TGTGCCAGCAGCTTGGCCGACGAGCAGTACTTC.